The 15 T cell receptor beta chains below were found in one sample sequenced in a study of blood T cell repertoires in COVID-19 (dated by TCRdb to about 2020). The library was built by means of the immunoSEQ multiplex PCR assay. This is the immuneACCESS table as TCRdb keeps it, with only in-frame sequences that have V and J called. A part of the clones is gone; compared with another copy, unresolved V genes explain less than half, and the rest is unexplained. The sample table holds fewer than 15,000 clones, of which about 83% were seen once. Roughly 32% of the sample is held by the ten biggest clonotypes. Sample: peripheral blood. All receptors derive from a human donor in a cohort sampled during active COVID-19.

The chain combines TRBV3-1 (or the pseudogene TRBV3-2) with TRBJ1-2, with 12 bases matching TRBD1. Trimming took 2 bases from V and 8 from J; bases not matched to a gene: 9. The CDR3 sequence is 16 residues long. Germline V lookup: CDR1 LGHDT, CDR2 YNNKEL (reference sequence). The CDR3 region is CASSQHRGTGGQGYTF. The CDR3 DNA reads as TGTGCCAGCAGCCAACACCGGGGGACAGGGGGCCAGGGCTACACCTTC.

The chain recombines TRBV3-1 (or the pseudogene TRBV3-2) with TRBJ2-7; tentative D call: TRBD1 (5 bases). The germline V and J ends were trimmed by 1 base and 3 bases, with 25 bases remaining between them. CDR3 size: 19 residues. Germline V lookup: CDR1 LGHDT, CDR2 YNNKEL (reference sequence). The CDR3 DNA reads as TGTGCCAGCAGCCAAGGAATTCCGGACATCGGTGATTCGGTCTACGAGCAGTACTTC. Amino acids: CASSQGIPDIGDSVYEQYF.

This clone was counted a single time. V usage is TRBV7-3 and J usage is TRBJ2-2; possibly TRBD2 for D (5 bases). The CDR3 loop spans 17 amino acids. V gave up 1 base and J gave up 0 bases, with 12 bases separating them. Germline V CDR1 and CDR2: SGHTA, FQGTGA. CDR3 loop: CASSLMPSGANTGELFF. The DNA of the CDR3 is TGTGCCAGCAGCTTAATGCCCAGCGGAGCGAACACCGGGGAGCTGTTTTTT.

The chain has TRBV9 and TRBJ2-2; D is unresolved. The germline CDR1 and CDR2 sequences are SGDLS and YYNGEE. This CDR3 contains 13 residues. V was pared by 7 bases and J by 1 base, with 8 bases between. DNA for the CDR3: TGTGCCAGCCTCGCCGGGAACACCGGGGAGCTGTTTTTT. Its protein product is CASLAGNTGELFF.

This sequence joins TRBV6-5 and TRBJ2-5; 9 bases line up with TRBD2. This CDR3 is built from 14 residues. Germline V gene sequence: CDR1 MNHEY, CDR2 SVGAGI. Trimming removed 7 bases from V and 3 bases from J; junction bases left unmatched: 6. The CDR3 is CASTLLAGEETQYF. CDR3 DNA: TGTGCCAGCACCCTATTAGCGGGGGAAGAGACCCAGTACTTC.

J is TRBJ2-1 and V is TRBV10-2; D is possibly TRBD1 (8 bases). Germline CDR1 WSHSY, CDR2 SAAADI. The CDR3 contains 12 residues. Trimming removed 6 bases at V and 7 bases at J, with 10 bases between. CDR3 sequence (DNA): TGCGCCAGCAGACAGGGGGGGAATGAGCAGTTCTTC. Protein sequence: CASRQGGNEQFF.

The V call is TRBV5-6, the J call TRBJ1-1, with D tentatively TRBD1 (6 bases). The CDR3 covers 14 residues. The ends were cut back, 1 base at V and 1 base at J, with 8 bases in the middle. Germline loops: CDR1 SGHDT, CDR2 YYEEEE. CDR3 DNA: TGTGCCAGCAGCTTGACAGGGCGGAACACTGAAGCTTTCTTT. Translation gives CASSLTGRNTEAFF.

This clone qualifies as medium-sized. Other DNA sequences in this sample translate to the same CDR3. The chain is built from TRBV6-5 and TRBJ2-7, with D tentatively TRBD2 (5 bases). Germline V lookup: CDR1 MNHEY, CDR2 SVGAGI. The CDR3 has 14 amino acids. Trimming shortened V by 4 bases and J by 5 bases, and 15 bases separated the two germline ends. CDR3 sequence (DNA): TGTGCCAGCAGTTTCGGACTCCCTGGCGACGAGCAGTACTTC. Protein product: CASSFGLPGDEQYF.

The rearrangement uses TRBV19 and TRBJ1-2, with 10 bases fitting TRBD1. Germline V gene lookup returns CDR1 LNHDA and CDR2 SQIVND (reference sequence). The CDR3 has 14 residues. Unmatched junction bases numbered 4, after V lost 4 bases and J lost 5 bases. The DNA of the CDR3 is TGTGCCAGTAGTAGACAGGGGGCAGGGTATGGCTACACCTTC. Translated: CASSRQGAGYGYTF. Combining the CDR3 with reference TRBV19 and TRBJ1-2 gives the whole variable domain DGGITQSPKYLFRKEGQNVTLSCEQNLNHDAMYWYRQDPGQGLRLIYYSQIVNDFQKGDIAEGYSVSREKKESFPLTVTSAQKNPTAFYLCASSRQGAGYGYTFGSGTRLTVV.

The V gene is TRBV4-3, the J gene TRBJ1-5; maybe TRBD1 (6 bases). V shed 4 bases and J shed 5 bases, with 15 bases lying between them. Looked up from germline, CDR1 is LGHNA and CDR2 is YSLEER. The CDR3 sequence is 15 residues long. The CDR3 region has the DNA TGCGCCAGCAGCCCCTCTTGGGGGCAGTATCAGCCCCAGCATTTT. It encodes CASSPSWGQYQPQHF.

The CDR3 DNA is TGTGCCAGCAGCCAATCGGCGGTTGGAGGTGGAGAGACCCAGTACTTC. Its protein is CASSQSAVGGGETQYF. The V call is TRBV3-1 (or the pseudogene TRBV3-2), the J call TRBJ2-5; D may be TRBD2 (5 bases). Per germline, CDR1 LGHDT and CDR2 YNNKEL (reference sequence). Trimming pared 2 bases from V and 4 bases from J, leaving 17 bases between. CDR3 length equals 16 residues.

V is TRBV7-8 and J is TRBJ2-7; 12 nucleotides align to TRBD2. J was trimmed by 4 bases and V by 6 bases; bases with no gene match: 7. This CDR3 is built from 15 residues. From germline, CDR1 is SGHVS and CDR2 FQNEAQ. CDR3 sequence (DNA): TGTGCCAGCAGTTATCTAGCGGGAGGGGTTTACGAGCAGTACTTC. Protein product: CASSYLAGGVYEQYF. Full variable domain (rest looked up from reference TRBV7-8 and TRBJ2-7): GAGVSQSPRYKVAKRGQDVALRCDPISGHVSLFWYQQALGQGPEFLTYFQNEAQLDKSGLPSDRFFAERPEGSVSTLKIQRTQQEDSAVYLCASSYLAGGVYEQYFGPGTRLTVT.

This rearrangement joins TRBV7-2 to TRBJ1-6; D perhaps matches TRBD1 (5 bases). The CDR3 runs 13 residues. CDR1 and CDR2 from the germline V gene are SGHTA and FQGNSA. Trimming left V 4 bases short and J 7 bases short, with 8 bases between. For the CDR3, the DNA is TGTGCCAGCAGCTGGGGGGGGAATTCACCCCTCCACTTT. This sequence encodes CASSWGGNSPLHF.

The rearrangement uses TRBV23-1 and TRBJ2-1; 7 nucleotides match TRBD1. TRBV23-1 is an ORF for which the function is uncertain. The CDR3 is 16 amino acids. J gave up 0 bases and V 6 bases, and 8 bases lay outside the gene matches. The CDR3 spells CASSDRARCSYNEQFF. The CDR3 bases are TGCGCCAGCAGCGACAGGGCTAGGTGCTCCTACAATGAGCAGTTCTTC.

This clone was observed a few times. The V call is TRBV7-3, the J call TRBJ1-1; TRBD1 matches at 7 bases. Germline values: CDR1 SGHTA, CDR2 FQGTGA. Trimming removed 3 bases from V and 2 bases from J; junction bases left unmatched: 3. CDR3 size: 14 residues. The CDR3 sequence is CASSFGQANTEAFF. For the CDR3, the DNA is TGTGCCAGCAGCTTTGGACAGGCAAACACTGAAGCTTTCTTT.